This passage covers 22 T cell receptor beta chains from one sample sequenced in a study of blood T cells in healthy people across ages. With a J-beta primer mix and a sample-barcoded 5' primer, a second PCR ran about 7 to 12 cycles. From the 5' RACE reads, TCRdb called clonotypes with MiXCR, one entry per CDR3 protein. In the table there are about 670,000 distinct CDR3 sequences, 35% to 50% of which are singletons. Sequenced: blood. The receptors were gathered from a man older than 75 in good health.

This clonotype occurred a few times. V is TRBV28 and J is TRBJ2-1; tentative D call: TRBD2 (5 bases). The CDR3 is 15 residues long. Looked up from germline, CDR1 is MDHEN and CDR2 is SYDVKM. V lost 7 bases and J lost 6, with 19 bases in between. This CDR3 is CASTKGLASANEQFF. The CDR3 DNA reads TGTGCCAGCACTAAAGGACTCGCAAGTGCCAATGAGCAGTTCTTC.

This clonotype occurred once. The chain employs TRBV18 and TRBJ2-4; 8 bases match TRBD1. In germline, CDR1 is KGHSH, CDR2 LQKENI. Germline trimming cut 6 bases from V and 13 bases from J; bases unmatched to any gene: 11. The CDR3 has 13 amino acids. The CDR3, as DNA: TGTGCCAGCTCCCCGACAGGGGCATGGGAGCAGTACTTC. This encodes CASSPTGAWEQYF.

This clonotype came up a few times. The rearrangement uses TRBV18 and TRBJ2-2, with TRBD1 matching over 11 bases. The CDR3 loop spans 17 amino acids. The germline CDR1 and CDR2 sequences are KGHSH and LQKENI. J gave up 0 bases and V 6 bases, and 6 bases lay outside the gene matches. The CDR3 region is CASSRSGQGANTGELFF. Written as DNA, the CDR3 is TGTGCCAGCTCGCGATCGGGACAGGGGGCGAACACCGGGGAGCTGTTTTTT.

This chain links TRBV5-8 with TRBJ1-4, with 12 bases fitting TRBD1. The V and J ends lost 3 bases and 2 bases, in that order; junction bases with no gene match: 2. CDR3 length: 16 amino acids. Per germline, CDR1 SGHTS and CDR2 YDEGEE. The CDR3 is CASSSGTGGTNEKLFF. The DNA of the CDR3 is TGTGCCAGCAGCTCCGGGACAGGGGGCACTAATGAAAAACTGTTTTTT.

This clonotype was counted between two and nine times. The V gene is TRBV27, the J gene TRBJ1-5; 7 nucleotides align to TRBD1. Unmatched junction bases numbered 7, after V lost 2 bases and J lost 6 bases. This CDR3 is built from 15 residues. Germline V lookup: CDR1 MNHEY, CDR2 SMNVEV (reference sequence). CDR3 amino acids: CASSLGDRVGQPQHF. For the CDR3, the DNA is TGTGCCAGCAGTTTAGGAGACAGGGTCGGTCAGCCCCAGCATTTT.

This CDR3 reads CSAPDPQRNTEAFF. In DNA form, the CDR3 reads TGCAGTGCTCCCGACCCCCAAAGGAACACTGAAGCTTTCTTT. V is TRBV20-1 and J is TRBJ1-1; the D is unclear. Germline V gene sequence: CDR1 DFQATT, CDR2 SNEGSKA (reference sequence). V was shortened by 5 bases and J by 1 base, with 14 bases between the two germline ends. This CDR3 is built from 14 residues.

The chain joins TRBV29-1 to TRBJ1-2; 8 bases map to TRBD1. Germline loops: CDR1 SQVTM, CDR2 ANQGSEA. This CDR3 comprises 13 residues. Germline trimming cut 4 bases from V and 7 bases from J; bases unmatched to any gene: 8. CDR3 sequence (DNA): TGCAGCGTTGGCACAGGGGGTAGAGGTGGCTACACCTTC. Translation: CSVGTGGRGGYTF.

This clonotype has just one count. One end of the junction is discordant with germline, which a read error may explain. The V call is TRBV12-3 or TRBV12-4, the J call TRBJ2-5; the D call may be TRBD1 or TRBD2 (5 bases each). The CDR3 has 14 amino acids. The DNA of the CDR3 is TGTACCAGCAGTCCCGGGGCTAGTCAAGAGACCCAGTACTTC. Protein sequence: CTSSPGASQETQYF.

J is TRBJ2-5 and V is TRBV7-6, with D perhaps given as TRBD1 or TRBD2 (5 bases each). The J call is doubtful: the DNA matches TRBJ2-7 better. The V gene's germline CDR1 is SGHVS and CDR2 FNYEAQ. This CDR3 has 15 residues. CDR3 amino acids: CASSRIGTGSHEQYF. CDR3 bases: TGTGCCAGCAGCCGTATCGGGACGGGATCCCACGAGCAGTACTTC.

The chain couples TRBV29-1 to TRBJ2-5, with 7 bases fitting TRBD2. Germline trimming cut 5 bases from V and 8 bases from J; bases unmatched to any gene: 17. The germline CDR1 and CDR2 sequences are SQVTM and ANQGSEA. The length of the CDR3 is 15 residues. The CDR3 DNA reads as TGCAGCGTTAGGGAGGGGCCGGTGTCTCATGATACCCAGTACTTC. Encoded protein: CSVREGPVSHDTQYF.

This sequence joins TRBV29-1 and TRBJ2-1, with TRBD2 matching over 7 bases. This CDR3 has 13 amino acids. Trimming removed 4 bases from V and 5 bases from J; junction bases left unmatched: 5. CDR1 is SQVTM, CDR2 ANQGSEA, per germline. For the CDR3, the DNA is TGCAGCGTTGCGGGACTATCTGACAATGAGCAGTTCTTC. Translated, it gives CSVAGLSDNEQFF.

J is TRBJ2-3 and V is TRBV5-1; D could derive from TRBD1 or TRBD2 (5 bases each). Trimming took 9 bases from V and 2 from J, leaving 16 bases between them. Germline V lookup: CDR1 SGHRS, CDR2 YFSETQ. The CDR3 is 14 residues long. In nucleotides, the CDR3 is TGCGCCACCCAGCGGACGGGGACCACAGATACGCAGTATTTT. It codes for CATQRTGTTDTQYF.

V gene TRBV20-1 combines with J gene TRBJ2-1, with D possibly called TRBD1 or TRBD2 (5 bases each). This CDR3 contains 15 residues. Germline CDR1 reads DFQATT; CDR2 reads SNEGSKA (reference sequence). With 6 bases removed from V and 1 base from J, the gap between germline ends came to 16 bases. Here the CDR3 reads CSAPSPGPSYNEQFF. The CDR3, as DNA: TGCAGTGCGCCCTCCCCGGGACCTTCCTACAATGAGCAGTTCTTC.

CDR3 loop: CASSQEGQLNYGYTF. DNA for the CDR3: TGTGCCAGCAGCCAAGAAGGACAGCTCAACTATGGCTACACCTTC. The chain links TRBV3-1 to TRBJ1-2; D perhaps matches TRBD1 (6 bases). Germline CDR1 is LGHDT and CDR2 is YNNKEL (reference sequence). V was clipped by 0 bases and J by 2 bases, with 10 bases between them. CDR3 size: 15 residues.

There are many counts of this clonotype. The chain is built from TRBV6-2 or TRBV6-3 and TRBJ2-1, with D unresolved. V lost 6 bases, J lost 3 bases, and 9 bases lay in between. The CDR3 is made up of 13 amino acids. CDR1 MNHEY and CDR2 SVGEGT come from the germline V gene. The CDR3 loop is CASRNRVYNEQFF. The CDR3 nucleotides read TGTGCCAGCAGAAACCGGGTCTACAATGAGCAGTTCTTC.

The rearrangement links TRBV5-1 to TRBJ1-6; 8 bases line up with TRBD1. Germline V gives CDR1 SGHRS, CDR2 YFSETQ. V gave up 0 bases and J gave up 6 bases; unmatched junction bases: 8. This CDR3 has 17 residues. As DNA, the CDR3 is TGCGCCAGCAGCTTGGTTGTGTCAGGGGGCGGTAATTCACCCCTCCACTTT. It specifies CASSLVVSGGGNSPLHF.

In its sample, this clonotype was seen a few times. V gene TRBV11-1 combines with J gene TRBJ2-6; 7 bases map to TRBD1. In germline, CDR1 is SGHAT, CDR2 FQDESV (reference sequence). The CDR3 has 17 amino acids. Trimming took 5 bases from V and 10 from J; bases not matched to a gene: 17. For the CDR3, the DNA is TGTGCCAGCAGCCTCAGCAATACAGGGGATTTTATTAACGTCCTGACTTTC. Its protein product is CASSLSNTGDFINVLTF.

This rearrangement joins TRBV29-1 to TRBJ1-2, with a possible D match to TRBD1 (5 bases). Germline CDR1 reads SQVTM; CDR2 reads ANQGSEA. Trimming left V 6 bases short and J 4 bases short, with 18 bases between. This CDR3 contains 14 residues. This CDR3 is CSVPGRGGGYGYTF. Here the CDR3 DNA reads TGCAGCGTCCCGGGACGGGGTGGCGGCTATGGCTACACCTTC. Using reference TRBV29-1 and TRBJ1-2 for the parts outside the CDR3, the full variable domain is SAVISQKPSRDICQRGTSLTIQCQVDSQVTMMFWYRQQPGQSLTLIATANQGSEATYESGFVIDKFPISRPNLTFSTLTVSNMSPEDSSIYLCSVPGRGGGYGYTFGSGTRLTVV.

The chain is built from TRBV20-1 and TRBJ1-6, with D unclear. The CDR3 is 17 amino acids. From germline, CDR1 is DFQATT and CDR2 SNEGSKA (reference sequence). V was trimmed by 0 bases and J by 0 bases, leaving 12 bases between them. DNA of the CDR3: TGCAGTGCTAGAGAGGCAGGTCGAAGCTCCTATAATTCACCCCTCCACTTT. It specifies CSAREAGRSSYNSPLHF.

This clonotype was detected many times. This chain's CDR3 is CSVLQGNQPQHF. The CDR3 DNA follows: TGCAGCGTTTTACAGGGCAATCAGCCCCAGCATTTT. The chain employs TRBV29-1 and TRBJ1-5; D possibly corresponds to TRBD1 (5 bases). The CDR3 length is 12 residues. From germline, CDR1 is SQVTM and CDR2 ANQGSEA. Trimming shortened V by 5 bases and J by 2 bases, and 7 bases separated the two germline ends.

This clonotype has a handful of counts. The CDR3 nucleotides read TGTGCCAGCAGCTTATGGGAAGGGGGGACTAGCGGGGCTAGCACAGATACGCAGTATTTT. Amino acid sequence: CASSLWEGGTSGASTDTQYF. The gene calls are TRBV11-2 and TRBJ2-3, with 13 bases lining up with TRBD2. The ends lost 2 bases at V and 0 bases at J; junction bases unmatched: 11. Germline assignment: CDR1 SGHAT and CDR2 FQNNGV. CDR3 length equals 20 residues. The full variable domain, completed using reference TRBV11-2 and TRBJ2-3, is EAGVAQSPRYKIIEKRQSVAFWCNPISGHATLYWYQQILGQGPKLLIQFQNNGVVDDSQLPKDRFSAERLKGVDSTLKIQPAKLEDSAVYLCASSLWEGGTSGASTDTQYFGPGTRLTVL.

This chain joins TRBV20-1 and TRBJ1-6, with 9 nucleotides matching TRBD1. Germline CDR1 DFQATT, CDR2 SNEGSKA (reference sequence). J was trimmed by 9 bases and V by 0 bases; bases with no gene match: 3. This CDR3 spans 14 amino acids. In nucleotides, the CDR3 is TGCAGTGCTAGAGAACAGGGGGCTTTTTCACCCCTCCACTTT. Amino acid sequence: CSAREQGAFSPLHF.